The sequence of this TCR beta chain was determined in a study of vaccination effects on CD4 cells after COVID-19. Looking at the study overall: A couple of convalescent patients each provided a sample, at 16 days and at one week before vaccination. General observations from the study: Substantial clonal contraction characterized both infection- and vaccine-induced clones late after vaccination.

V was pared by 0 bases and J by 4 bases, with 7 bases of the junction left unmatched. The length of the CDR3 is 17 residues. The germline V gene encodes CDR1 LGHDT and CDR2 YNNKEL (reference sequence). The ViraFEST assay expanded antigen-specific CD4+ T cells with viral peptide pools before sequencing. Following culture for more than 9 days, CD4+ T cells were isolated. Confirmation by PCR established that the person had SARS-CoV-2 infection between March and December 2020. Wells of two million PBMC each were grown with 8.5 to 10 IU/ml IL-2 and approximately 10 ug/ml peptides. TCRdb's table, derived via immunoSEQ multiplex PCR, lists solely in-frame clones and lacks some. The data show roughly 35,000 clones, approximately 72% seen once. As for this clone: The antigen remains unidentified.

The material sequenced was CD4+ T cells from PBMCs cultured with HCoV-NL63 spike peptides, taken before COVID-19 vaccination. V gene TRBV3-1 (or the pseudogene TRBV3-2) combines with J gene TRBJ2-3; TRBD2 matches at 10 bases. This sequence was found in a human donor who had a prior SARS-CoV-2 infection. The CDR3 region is CASSQEVSSGRPDTQYF. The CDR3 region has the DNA TGTGCCAGCAGCCAAGAGGTCTCTAGCGGGAGACCAGATACGCAGTATTTT.